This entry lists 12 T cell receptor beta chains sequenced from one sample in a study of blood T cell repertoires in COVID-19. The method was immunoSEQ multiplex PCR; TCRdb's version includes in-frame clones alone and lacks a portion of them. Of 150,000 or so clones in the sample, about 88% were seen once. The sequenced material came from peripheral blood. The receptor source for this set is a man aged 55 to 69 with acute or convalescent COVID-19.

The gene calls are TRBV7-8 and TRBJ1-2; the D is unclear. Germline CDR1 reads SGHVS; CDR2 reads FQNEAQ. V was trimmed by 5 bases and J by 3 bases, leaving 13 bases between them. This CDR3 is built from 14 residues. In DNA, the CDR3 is TGTGCCAGCAGCCCTTCCTGGGGAGACTATGGCTACACCTTC. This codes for CASSPSWGDYGYTF.

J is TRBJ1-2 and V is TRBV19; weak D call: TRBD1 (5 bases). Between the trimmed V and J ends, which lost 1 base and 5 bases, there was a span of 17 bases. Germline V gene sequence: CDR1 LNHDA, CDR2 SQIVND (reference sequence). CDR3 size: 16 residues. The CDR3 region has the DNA TGTGCCAGTAGTATAGGCGGGACGGCTTCTCTGTATGGCTACACCTTC. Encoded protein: CASSIGGTASLYGYTF.

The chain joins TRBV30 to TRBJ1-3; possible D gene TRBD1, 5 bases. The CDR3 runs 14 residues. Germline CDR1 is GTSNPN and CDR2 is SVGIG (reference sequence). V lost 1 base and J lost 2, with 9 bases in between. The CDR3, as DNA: TGTGCCTGGAGTGCAGGGAATACTGGAAACACCATATATTTT. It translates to CAWSAGNTGNTIYF. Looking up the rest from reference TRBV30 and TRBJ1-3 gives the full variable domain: SQTIHQWPATLVQPVGSPLSLECTVEGTSNPNLYWYRQAAGRGLQLLFYSVGIGQISSEVPQNLSASRPQDRQFILSSKKLLLSDSGFYLCAWSAGNTGNTIYFGEGSWLTVV.

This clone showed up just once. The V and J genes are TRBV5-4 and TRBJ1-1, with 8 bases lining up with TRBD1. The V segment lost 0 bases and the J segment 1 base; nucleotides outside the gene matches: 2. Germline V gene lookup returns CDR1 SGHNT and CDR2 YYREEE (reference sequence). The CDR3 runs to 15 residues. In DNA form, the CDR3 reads TGTGCCAGCAGCTTGGCCGGACAGGGGAACACTGAAGCTTTCTTT. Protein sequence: CASSLAGQGNTEAFF. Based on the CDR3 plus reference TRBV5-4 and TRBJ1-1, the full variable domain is ETGVTQSPTHLIKTRGQQVTLRCSSQSGHNTVSWYQQALGQGPQFIFQYYREEENGRGNFPPRFSGLQFPNYSSELNVNALELDDSALYLCASSLAGQGNTEAFFGQGTRLTVV.

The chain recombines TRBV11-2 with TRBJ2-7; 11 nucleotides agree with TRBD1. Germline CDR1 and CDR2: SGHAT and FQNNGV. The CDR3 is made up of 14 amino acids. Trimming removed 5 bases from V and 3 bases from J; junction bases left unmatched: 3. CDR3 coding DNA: TGTGCCAGCAGCCCGGGGACAGGGGGCTACGAGCAGTACGTC. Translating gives CASSPGTGGYEQYV.

CDR3 in DNA: TGTGCCAGCAGCCAAGGGGCAAGCTCCTACAATGAGCAGTTCTTC. Amino acids: CASSQGASSYNEQFF. The rearrangement links TRBV3-1 (or the pseudogene TRBV3-2) to TRBJ2-1; D is undetermined. There are 15 residues in the CDR3. Trimming took 1 base from V and 0 from J, leaving 7 bases between them. Germline loops: CDR1 LGHDT, CDR2 YNNKEL (reference sequence).

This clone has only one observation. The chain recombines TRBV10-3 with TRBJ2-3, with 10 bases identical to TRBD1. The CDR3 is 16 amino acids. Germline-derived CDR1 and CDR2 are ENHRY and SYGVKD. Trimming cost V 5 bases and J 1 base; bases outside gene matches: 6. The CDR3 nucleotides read TGTGCCATCAGTCCCACCGGACAGGGGGGCACAGATACGCAGTATTTT. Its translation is CAISPTGQGGTDTQYF.

Here the CDR3 reads CASSYSWSRSSGANVLTF. The CDR3, as DNA: TGTGCCAGCAGTTACTCTTGGAGCCGTAGCTCTGGGGCCAACGTCCTGACTTTC. This chain uses TRBV6-2 or TRBV6-3 with TRBJ2-6; D gene uncertain. Germline lookup yields CDR1 MNHEY and CDR2 SVGEGT. This CDR3 is 18 amino acids long. Trimming removed 0 bases at V and 0 bases at J, with 12 bases between.

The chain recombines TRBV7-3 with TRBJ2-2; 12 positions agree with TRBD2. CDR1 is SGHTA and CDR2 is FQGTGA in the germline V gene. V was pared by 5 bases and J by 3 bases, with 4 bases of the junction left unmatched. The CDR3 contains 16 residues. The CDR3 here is CASSPTSGRYTGELFF. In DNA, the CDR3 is TGTGCCAGCAGCCCCACTAGCGGGAGGTACACCGGGGAGCTGTTTTTT.

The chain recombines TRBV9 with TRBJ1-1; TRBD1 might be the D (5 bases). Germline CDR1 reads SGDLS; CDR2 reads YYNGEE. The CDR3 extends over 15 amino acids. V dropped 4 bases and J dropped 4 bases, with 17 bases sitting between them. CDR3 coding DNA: TGTGCCAGCAGCCCCCTTGGCGGGGGGGGCACTGAAGCTTTCTTT. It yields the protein CASSPLGGGGTEAFF.

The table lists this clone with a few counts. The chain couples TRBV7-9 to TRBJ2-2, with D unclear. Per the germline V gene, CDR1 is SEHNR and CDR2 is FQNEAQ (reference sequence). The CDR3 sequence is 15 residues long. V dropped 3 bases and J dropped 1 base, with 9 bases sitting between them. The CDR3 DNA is TGTGCCAGCAGCTTTTCAACGGTGAACACCGGGGAGCTGTTTTTT. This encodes CASSFSTVNTGELFF.

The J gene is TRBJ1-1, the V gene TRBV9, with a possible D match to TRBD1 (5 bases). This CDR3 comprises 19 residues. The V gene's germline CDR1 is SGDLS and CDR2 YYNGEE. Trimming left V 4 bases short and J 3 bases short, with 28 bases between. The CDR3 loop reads CASSTPSVLGREGDTEAFF. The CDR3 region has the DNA TGTGCCAGCAGCACCCCCTCGGTCCTAGGTAGGGAAGGGGACACTGAAGCTTTCTTT.